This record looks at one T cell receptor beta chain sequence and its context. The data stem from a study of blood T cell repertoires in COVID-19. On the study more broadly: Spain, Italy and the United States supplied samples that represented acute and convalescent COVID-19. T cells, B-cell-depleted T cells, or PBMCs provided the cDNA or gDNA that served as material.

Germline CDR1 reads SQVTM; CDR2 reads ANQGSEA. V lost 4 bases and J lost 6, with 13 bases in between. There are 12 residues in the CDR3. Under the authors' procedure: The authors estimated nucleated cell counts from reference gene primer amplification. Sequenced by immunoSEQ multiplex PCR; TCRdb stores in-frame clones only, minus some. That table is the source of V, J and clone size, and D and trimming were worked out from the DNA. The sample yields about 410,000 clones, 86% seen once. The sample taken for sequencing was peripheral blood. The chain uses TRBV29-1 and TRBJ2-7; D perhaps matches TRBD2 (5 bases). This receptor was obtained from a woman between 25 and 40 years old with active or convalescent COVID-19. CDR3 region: CSVVGVRREQYF. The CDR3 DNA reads TGCAGCGTTGTCGGGGTTCGGCGCGAGCAGTACTTC.